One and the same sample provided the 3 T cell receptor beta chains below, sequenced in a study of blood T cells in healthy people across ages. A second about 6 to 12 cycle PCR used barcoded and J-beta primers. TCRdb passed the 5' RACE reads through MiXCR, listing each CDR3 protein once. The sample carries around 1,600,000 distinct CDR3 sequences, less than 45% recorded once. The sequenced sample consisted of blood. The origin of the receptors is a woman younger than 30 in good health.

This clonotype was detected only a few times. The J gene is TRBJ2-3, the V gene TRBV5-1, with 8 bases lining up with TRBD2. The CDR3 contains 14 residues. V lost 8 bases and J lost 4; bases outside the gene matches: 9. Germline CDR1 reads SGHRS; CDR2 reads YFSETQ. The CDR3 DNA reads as TGCGCCAGTGATTCGGGGGGGAGTGCAGATACGCAGTATTTT. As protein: CASDSGGSADTQYF.

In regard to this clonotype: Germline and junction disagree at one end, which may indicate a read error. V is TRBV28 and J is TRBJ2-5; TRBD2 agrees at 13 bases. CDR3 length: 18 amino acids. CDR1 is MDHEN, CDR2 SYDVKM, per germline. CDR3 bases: TGTGCCAGCAGTCCTTACCCTAAGACTAGCGGGAGGTTGGAGACCCTGTACTTC. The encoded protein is CASSPYPKTSGRLETLYF.

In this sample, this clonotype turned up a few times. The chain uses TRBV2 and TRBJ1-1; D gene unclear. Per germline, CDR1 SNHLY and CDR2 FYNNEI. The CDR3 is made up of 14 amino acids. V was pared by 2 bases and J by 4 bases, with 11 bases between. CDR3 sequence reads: CASSESFRGTEAFF. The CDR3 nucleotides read TGTGCCAGCAGTGAATCTTTCCGGGGCACTGAAGCTTTCTTT.